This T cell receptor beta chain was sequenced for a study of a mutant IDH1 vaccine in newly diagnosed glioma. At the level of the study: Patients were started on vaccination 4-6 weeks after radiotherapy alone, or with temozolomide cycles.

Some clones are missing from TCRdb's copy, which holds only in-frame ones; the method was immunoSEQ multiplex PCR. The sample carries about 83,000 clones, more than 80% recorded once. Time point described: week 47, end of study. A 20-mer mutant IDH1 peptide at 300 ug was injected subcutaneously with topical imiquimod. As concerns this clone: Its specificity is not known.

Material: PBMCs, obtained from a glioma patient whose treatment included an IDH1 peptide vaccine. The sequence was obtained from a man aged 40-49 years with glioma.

The CDR3 DNA reads TGTGCCAGCAGTCCGAGAGGGACTAGCGGCTATGCGAACACCGGGGAGCTGTTTTTT. As protein: CASSPRGTSGYANTGELFF. This rearrangement joins TRBV2 to TRBJ2-2; TRBD2 matches 11 bases. V lost 5 bases to trimming and J lost 0 bases; unmatched junction nucleotides: 11. Per germline, CDR1 SNHLY and CDR2 FYNNEI. The CDR3 has 19 residues.